The next 27 T cell receptor beta chains were all read from a single sample in a study of CD8 T cells in ankylosing spondylitis. TCRdb reprocessed the 5' RACE reads with MiXCR, giving one entry per CDR3 protein. The sample yields around 210,000 distinct CDR3 sequences, under 8.5% seen once. Sample: blood, either unsorted or a sorted T cell fraction (not recorded which). The receptors stem from a female donor with ankylosing spondylitis or in good health (not recorded which).

This clonotype was found many times. This chain joins TRBV28 and TRBJ2-2, with TRBD2 identical over 7 bases. Per germline, CDR1 MDHEN and CDR2 SYDVKM. V trimming: 1 base; J trimming: 7 bases; junction bases outside the gene matches: 15. This CDR3 has 18 residues. The DNA for the CDR3 is TGTGCCAGCAGTTTATTCGGAGGGAGGGCCGTATCTAGCGGGGAGCTGTTTTTT. Protein: CASSLFGGRAVSSGELFF.

This clonotype was detected ten times or more. The CDR3: CASSESSGYADTQYF. For the CDR3, the DNA is TGTGCCAGCAGTGAGAGTAGCGGGTACGCAGATACGCAGTATTTT. V and J are TRBV6-2 or TRBV6-3 and TRBJ2-3, with 7 bases matching TRBD2. Trimming removed 5 bases from V and 4 bases from J; junction bases left unmatched: 9. The CDR3 is 15 amino acids. The germline V gene has CDR1 MNHEY and CDR2 SVGEGT.

This clonotype was observed at least ten times. The J gene is TRBJ2-3, the V gene TRBV7-6, with TRBD1 as a possible D gene (6 bases). V dropped 1 base and J dropped 4 bases, with 15 bases sitting between them. Germline lookup yields CDR1 SGHVS and CDR2 FNYEAQ. CDR3 length: 16 residues. Written as DNA, the CDR3 is TGTGCCAGCAGCTTAGTATCGTCAGGGGACCCAGATACGCAGTATTTT. It yields the protein CASSLVSSGDPDTQYF.

This clonotype was observed at least ten times. This chain connects TRBV12-3 or TRBV12-4 to TRBJ2-1, with 8 nucleotides matching TRBD2. This CDR3 is built from 13 residues. Trimming took 7 bases from V and 6 from J; bases not matched to a gene: 5. CDR3 loop: CASNRGGLNEQFF. For the CDR3, the DNA is TGTGCCAGCAACCGGGGGGGGCTCAATGAGCAGTTCTTC.

This clonotype was recorded many times. This chain joins TRBV6-1 and TRBJ2-2; 11 bases align to TRBD2. CDR1 MNHNS and CDR2 SASEGT come from the germline V gene. The J segment lost 1 base and the V segment lost 2 bases, leaving 12 bases of the junction unmatched. This CDR3 is 20 amino acids long. CDR3 sequence (DNA): TGTGCCAGCAGTGAACCAACTAGCGGGAGTGCGGCTTTGAACACCGGGGAGCTGTTTTTT. Protein sequence: CASSEPTSGSAALNTGELFF.

This clonotype was picked up a small number of times. V gene TRBV5-1 combines with J gene TRBJ2-1; TRBD1 is a possible D gene (6 bases). V shed 7 bases and J shed 10 bases, with 15 bases lying between them. This CDR3 has 12 amino acids. Germline assignment: CDR1 SGHRS and CDR2 YFSETQ. CDR3 loop: CASGPLQGEQFF. The CDR3 nucleotides are TGCGCCAGCGGCCCTCTACAGGGAGAGCAGTTCTTC. Drawing the rest from reference TRBV5-1 and TRBJ2-1, the complete variable domain is KAGVTQTPRYLIKTRGQQVTLSCSPISGHRSVSWYQQTPGQGLQFLFEYFSETQRNKGNFPGRFSGRQFSNSRSEMNVSTLELGDSALYLCASGPLQGEQFFGPGTRLTVL.

At least ten counts were recorded for this clonotype. The chain joins TRBV5-6 to TRBJ2-5; no clear D. V was pared by 2 bases and J by 5 bases, with 10 bases between. This CDR3 contains 13 residues. The germline CDR1 and CDR2 sequences are SGHDT and YYEEEE. The CDR3 nucleotides read TGTGCCAGCAGCTTTCTTGAGGCGGAGACCCAGTACTTC. It is translated as CASSFLEAETQYF.

This clonotype was observed many times. V and J are TRBV29-1 and TRBJ2-1; TRBD2 agrees at 14 bases. From germline, CDR1 is SQVTM and CDR2 ANQGSEA. The CDR3 length is 16 residues. Trimming took 1 base from V and 8 from J; bases not matched to a gene: 7. The CDR3 here is CSVEARTSGRRYEQFF. CDR3 DNA: TGCAGCGTTGAAGCAAGGACTAGCGGGAGGAGGTATGAGCAGTTCTTC.

The chain joins TRBV7-2 to TRBJ2-4; D might be TRBD2 (6 bases). V was trimmed by 5 bases and J by 5 bases, leaving 10 bases between them. From germline, CDR1 is SGHTA and CDR2 FQGNSA. This CDR3 has 13 residues. The CDR3 sequence: CASSQIAENIQYF. CDR3 nucleotides: TGTGCCAGCAGCCAAATAGCGGAAAACATTCAGTACTTC.

This clonotype was seen at least ten times. The chain has TRBV18 and TRBJ2-3; D call uncertain. Trimming removed 6 bases at V and 3 bases at J, with 13 bases between. The germline CDR1 and CDR2 sequences are KGHSH and LQKENI. The length of the CDR3 is 14 residues. In DNA form, the CDR3 reads TGTGCCAGCTCGGCCGGAGCGATAACAGATACGCAGTATTTT. Its protein product is CASSAGAITDTQYF.

This clonotype was recorded once. This chain links TRBV11-2 with TRBJ2-7; weak D call: TRBD1 (6 bases). Germline CDR1 is SGHAT and CDR2 is FQNNGV. Trimming took off 3 bases at V and 5 bases at J, with 14 bases between the two ends. This CDR3 comprises 14 residues. DNA for the CDR3: TGTGCCAGCAGCTTGGGCAGGGGTGGCAACGAGCAGTACTTC. Protein sequence: CASSLGRGGNEQYF.

This clonotype has a handful of counts. V usage is TRBV7-9 and J usage is TRBJ1-4; maybe TRBD1 (6 bases). CDR3 length equals 15 residues. CDR1 and CDR2 from the germline V gene are SEHNR and FQNEAQ (reference sequence). The V gene lost 4 bases and the J gene lost 5 bases, with 14 bases spanning the gap. This chain's CDR3 is CASSSNRARNEKLFF. CDR3 nucleotides: TGTGCCAGCAGCTCCAACAGGGCGAGGAATGAAAAACTGTTTTTT. The entire variable domain, with the rest obtained from reference TRBV7-9 and TRBJ1-4, is as follows: DTGVSQNPRHKITKRGQNVTFRCDPISEHNRLYWYRQTLGQGPEFLTYFQNEAQLEKSRLLSDRFSAERPKGSFSTLEIQRTEQGDSAMYLCASSSNRARNEKLFFGSGTQLSVL.

The chain is built from TRBV7-2 and TRBJ2-7; 10 positions agree with TRBD1. The germline gives CDR1 SGHTA, CDR2 FQGNSA. This CDR3 comprises 14 residues. Trimming took 4 bases from V and 6 from J; bases not matched to a gene: 6. CDR3 sequence: CASSWDRGKTEQYF. The CDR3 DNA reads TGTGCCAGCAGCTGGGACAGGGGCAAAACCGAGCAGTACTTC.

Concerning this clonotype: Germline is not matched at one junction end, which may reflect a read error. The chain joins TRBV9 to TRBJ2-2; D is uncertain. CDR3 length: 14 amino acids. Germline assignment: CDR1 SGDLS and CDR2 YYNGEE. The chain's CDR3 is CAGSVVSSTGELFF. The CDR3 DNA reads TGTGCCGGCAGCGTAGTTTCTTCCACCGGGGAGCTGTTTTTT.

With regard to this clonotype: A much bigger clone sits one base away, suggesting this may be a read error. The chain recombines TRBV3-1 with TRBJ1-2; tentative D call: TRBD1 (5 bases). In germline, CDR1 is LGHDT, CDR2 YNNKEL (reference sequence). The length of the CDR3 is 16 residues. In DNA, the CDR3 is TGTGCCGGCAGCCGGGGGGTACGAGCTCTAGGAGAAGGCTACACCTTC. As protein: CAGSRGVRALGEGYTF.

As for this clonotype: A read error is possible here, since a much larger clone lies one base away. V usage is TRBV20-1 and J usage is TRBJ2-5; weak D call: TRBD2 (6 bases). This CDR3 has 13 amino acids. CDR1 is DFQATT and CDR2 is SNEGSKA in the germline V gene (reference sequence). The germline V and J ends were trimmed by 6 bases and 7 bases, with 18 bases remaining between them. CDR3 region: CSARTNGPGTQYF. The CDR3 region has the DNA TGCAGTGCAAGGACTAACGGACCGGGGACCCAGTACTTC.

The sample holds many counts of this clonotype. V usage is TRBV5-1 and J usage is TRBJ2-5; tentatively, D is TRBD2 (5 bases). Germline V gene data show CDR1 as SGHRS and CDR2 as YFSETQ. The CDR3 is 14 residues long. Deletions cut 4 bases from V and 2 bases from J, with 12 bases between. The CDR3, as DNA: TGCGCCAGCAGCGCCCGGACGGGGCAAGAGACCCAGTACTTC. Amino acids: CASSARTGQETQYF.

This clonotype was found many times. V usage is TRBV5-1 and J usage is TRBJ2-2; D unclear. V was trimmed by 0 bases and J by 6 bases, leaving 6 bases between them. The CDR3 has 13 residues. Looked up from germline, CDR1 is SGHRS and CDR2 is YFSETQ. The CDR3 spells CASSLDGSGELFF. In DNA form, the CDR3 reads TGCGCCAGCAGCTTGGATGGTTCCGGGGAGCTGTTTTTT. Looking up the rest from reference TRBV5-1 and TRBJ2-2 gives the full variable domain: KAGVTQTPRYLIKTRGQQVTLSCSPISGHRSVSWYQQTPGQGLQFLFEYFSETQRNKGNFPGRFSGRQFSNSRSEMNVSTLELGDSALYLCASSLDGSGELFFGEGSRLTVL.

This clonotype has ten or more counts. The V gene is TRBV7-8, the J gene TRBJ2-2, with TRBD1 as a possible D gene (6 bases). Trimming removed 5 bases from V and 1 base from J, with 14 bases in between. The CDR3 length is 16 residues. Looked up from germline, CDR1 is SGHVS and CDR2 is FQNEAQ. This CDR3 reads CASSLLPGQNTGELFF. Written as DNA, the CDR3 is TGTGCCAGCAGCCTGCTTCCGGGACAGAACACCGGGGAGCTGTTTTTT. Based on the CDR3 plus reference TRBV7-8 and TRBJ2-2, the full variable domain is GAGVSQSPRYKVAKRGQDVALRCDPISGHVSLFWYQQALGQGPEFLTYFQNEAQLDKSGLPSDRFFAERPEGSVSTLKIQRTQQEDSAVYLCASSLLPGQNTGELFFGEGSRLTVL.

This clonotype has ten or more counts. The chain links TRBV3-1 to TRBJ1-6; the D is unclear. The CDR3 runs to 15 residues. The germline gives CDR1 LGHDT, CDR2 YNNKEL (reference sequence). Trimming pared 0 bases from V and 8 bases from J, leaving 11 bases between. The CDR3 sequence: CASSQDEGIDSPLHF. CDR3 coding DNA: TGTGCCAGCAGCCAAGATGAGGGTATCGATTCACCCCTCCACTTT.

Many counts were recorded for this clonotype. The chain combines TRBV20-1 with TRBJ2-5; D is unclear. V was clipped by 1 base and J by 6 bases, with 6 bases between them. The germline CDR1 and CDR2 sequences are DFQATT and SNEGSKA (reference sequence). The CDR3 runs 11 residues. CDR3 DNA: TGCAGTGCTAGAGGGTCGAAGACCCAGTACTTC. Amino acids: CSARGSKTQYF.

In its sample, this clonotype was seen many times. This chain connects TRBV12-3 or TRBV12-4 to TRBJ2-2, with 8 bases aligning to TRBD2. This CDR3 region has 15 residues. V dropped 4 bases and J dropped 4; count of bases not matched to a gene: 5. The CDR3 DNA reads as TGTGCCAGCAGTTACGGGGGGGCGACCACCGGGGAGCTGTTTTTT. Protein product: CASSYGGATTGELFF.

This clonotype was seen repeatedly, ten times or more. V usage is TRBV20-1 and J usage is TRBJ2-5, with D possibly called TRBD1 or TRBD2 (5 bases each). Germline CDR1 reads DFQATT; CDR2 reads SNEGSKA (reference sequence). The length of the CDR3 is 16 residues. V was pared by 0 bases and J by 2 bases, with 16 bases between. The CDR3, as DNA: TGCAGTGCTAGAGACCCAGCCGGGGCTAGTCAAGAGACCCAGTACTTC. Protein: CSARDPAGASQETQYF.

This clonotype was observed at least ten times. The genes are TRBV7-2 and TRBJ1-2; D ambiguous. Germline values: CDR1 SGHTA, CDR2 FQGNSA. Deletions cut 1 base from V and 6 bases from J, with 15 bases between. There are 15 residues in the CDR3. The CDR3 DNA reads as TGTGCCAGCAGCTTAGAAGGGTCTGGGCTTGATGGCTACACCTTC. Its translation is CASSLEGSGLDGYTF.

There are many counts of this clonotype. This chain links TRBV5-6 with TRBJ2-1, with 7 bases lining up with TRBD2. This CDR3 comprises 14 residues. V trimming: 4 bases; J trimming: 9 bases; junction bases outside the gene matches: 10. Germline V lookup: CDR1 SGHDT, CDR2 YYEEEE. As DNA, the CDR3 is TGTGCCAGCAGCATGGGACTACCTCGGGGTGAGCAGTTCTTC. Translating gives CASSMGLPRGEQFF.

This clonotype has at least ten counts. The rearrangement uses TRBV6-6 and TRBJ2-5; perhaps D is TRBD1 or TRBD2 (5 bases each). The germline CDR1 and CDR2 sequences are MNHNY and SVGAGI (reference sequence). This CDR3 is 16 amino acids long. The V gene lost 6 bases and the J gene lost 4 bases, with 21 bases spanning the gap. The CDR3 here is CASRSPGLTGGETQYF. In nucleotides, the CDR3 is TGTGCCAGCAGGAGCCCGGGTCTCACTGGGGGAGAGACCCAGTACTTC.

This clonotype was picked up many times. V is TRBV5-1 and J is TRBJ1-1, with D perhaps TRBD1 (6 bases). This CDR3 contains 14 residues. With 0 bases removed from V and 4 bases from J, the gap between germline ends came to 10 bases. From germline, CDR1 is SGHRS and CDR2 YFSETQ. The CDR3 nucleotides read TGCGCCAGCAGCTTGGAATACAGGGCCACTGAAGCTTTCTTT. Translation gives CASSLEYRATEAFF.